This TCR beta chain was observed in a study of blood T cell repertoires in COVID-19. Germline CDR1 is MNHEY and CDR2 is SVGEGT. V lost 2 bases, J lost 8 bases, and 18 bases lay in between. The CDR3 consists of 15 residues. Original processing methods: Reference gene primers were amplified, and this amplification served to estimate nucleated cell counts. TCRdb's copy holds only in-frame clones and misses some; the assay was immunoSEQ multiplex PCR. The DNA was the basis for D and trimming; V, J and clone size are from that table. The data contain roughly 300,000 clones, around 87% of them singletons. This chain uses TRBV6-2 or TRBV6-3 with TRBJ1-1, with a possible D match to TRBD1 (6 bases). Material: PBMCs or T cells enriched from blood (not recorded which). The source of this sequence is a woman aged 25 to 45 who had recovered from COVID-19. In nucleotides, the CDR3 is TGTGCCAGCAGTTACCCCAGTTTAGGGGGGGGAGAAGCTTTCTTT. Its translation is CASSYPSLGGGEAFF.